The next 24 T cell receptor beta chains were all read from a single sample in a study of Ad26.COV2.S vaccination and SARS-CoV-2 variants. Treatment defined: some 20 received Ad26.COV2.S at low or high dose, single or two shots; about five received placebo; per-sample allocation not given. Sampling occurred on day 63 after the first vaccine or placebo injection. The data were produced by immunoSEQ multiplex PCR, yet TCRdb's version contains in-frame clones alone and is incomplete. The sample has around 310,000 clones; roughly 90% are singletons. Sequences were derived from peripheral blood, sampled in a trial of Ad26.COV2.S vaccine versus placebo. Receptors originate from a person between 18 and 59 years old who received the Ad26.COV2.S COVID-19 vaccine or a placebo.

The chain couples TRBV15 to TRBJ1-6; D is ambiguous. In germline, CDR1 is LNHNV, CDR2 YYDKDF (reference sequence). Trimming took 8 bases from V and 13 from J, leaving 18 bases between them. The CDR3 extends over 13 amino acids. The CDR3 bases are TGTGCCACCTCTGGCTCAACATCACATCCCCTCCACTTT. Its translation: CATSGSTSHPLHF. Together with reference TRBV15 and TRBJ1-6, the CDR3 gives the full variable domain: DAMVIQNPRYQVTQFGKPVTLSCSQTLNHNVMYWYQQKSSQAPKLLFHYYDKDFNNEADTPDNFQSRRPNTSFCFLDIRSPGLGDTAMYLCATSGSTSHPLHFGNGTRLTVT.

The CDR3 nucleotides are TGTGCCAGCAGTTCACACCCCTCTGGAAACACCATATATTTT. Residues: CASSSHPSGNTIYF. This rearrangement joins TRBV28 to TRBJ1-3, with D unclear. This CDR3 is built from 14 residues. The V gene lost 4 bases and the J gene lost 0 bases, with 7 bases spanning the gap. Germline CDR1 reads MDHEN; CDR2 reads SYDVKM.

This rearrangement joins TRBV14 to TRBJ2-1; D is possibly TRBD1 (5 bases). The CDR3 has 14 residues. V was cut by 4 bases and J by 4 bases, with 11 bases left in between. The germline V gene has CDR1 SGHDN and CDR2 FVKESK. The CDR3 DNA reads TGTGCCAGCAGCCCTCGACAGTGGTACAATGAGCAGTTCTTC. As protein: CASSPRQWYNEQFF.

V usage is TRBV5-1 and J usage is TRBJ1-3; D gene ambiguous. Trimming removed 4 bases at V and 4 bases at J, with 3 bases between. The CDR3 runs to 11 residues. Germline CDR1 SGHRS, CDR2 YFSETQ. CDR3 protein: CASSTGNTIYF. CDR3 in DNA: TGCGCCAGCAGCACCGGAAACACCATATATTTT.

The chain uses TRBV7-9 and TRBJ2-7, with D tentatively TRBD1 (5 bases). Germline CDR1 SEHNR, CDR2 FQNEAQ (reference sequence). V was cut by 1 base and J by 7 bases, with 11 bases left in between. The CDR3 has 13 residues. DNA for the CDR3: TGTGCCAGCAGCTTAGTAGGGGCGAGTGAGCAGTACGTC. This sequence encodes CASSLVGASEQYV.

The chain recombines TRBV29-1 with TRBJ2-7; weak D call: TRBD2 (6 bases). V dropped 7 bases and J dropped 2 bases, with 15 bases sitting between them. In germline, CDR1 is SQVTM, CDR2 ANQGSEA. The CDR3 sequence is 13 residues long. The CDR3 loop reads CSARAGGTYEQYF. In DNA form, the CDR3 reads TGCAGCGCCCGGGCCGGGGGTACCTACGAGCAGTACTTC.

The chain joins TRBV5-6 to TRBJ1-2, with D possibly matching TRBD1 (5 bases). Trimming removed 2 bases from V and 14 bases from J, with 16 bases in between. The CDR3 totals 12 residues. Per the germline V gene, CDR1 is SGHDT and CDR2 is YYEEEE. The CDR3 sequence: CASSFGEGVQTF. CDR3 coding DNA: TGTGCCAGCAGCTTTGGCGAAGGGGTACAGACCTTC.

This chain joins TRBV4-1 and TRBJ1-4; no reliable D call. V dropped 4 bases and J dropped 7 bases, with 13 bases sitting between them. The germline CDR1 and CDR2 sequences are MGHRA and YSYEKL. This CDR3 comprises 14 residues. The CDR3, as DNA: TGCGCCAGCAGCCTCGGGATCATACGTGAAAAACTGTTTTTT. Amino acid sequence: CASSLGIIREKLFF.

This sequence joins TRBV7-9 and TRBJ2-2; maybe TRBD1 (5 bases). This CDR3 has 13 amino acids. CDR1 is SEHNR and CDR2 is FQNEAQ in the germline V gene (reference sequence). V was clipped by 6 bases and J by 3 bases, with 8 bases between them. CDR3 loop: CASRSGYTGELFF. The CDR3 bases are TGTGCCAGCAGATCAGGGTACACCGGGGAGCTGTTTTTT.

This rearrangement joins TRBV15 to TRBJ1-1; D is unclear. The CDR3 runs 15 residues. Germline V CDR1 and CDR2: LNHNV, YYDKDF (reference sequence). Between the trimmed V and J ends, which lost 2 bases and 1 base, there was a span of 11 bases. In DNA form, the CDR3 reads TGTGCCACCAGCAGAAACCTATACAGGAACACTGAAGCTTTCTTT. Its translation is CATSRNLYRNTEAFF.

The chain is built from TRBV6-5 and TRBJ2-3; D unclear. This CDR3 contains 15 residues. V lost 2 bases to trimming and J lost 0 bases, with 9 bases between them. Germline CDR1 reads MNHEY; CDR2 reads SVGAGI. As DNA, the CDR3 is TGTGCCAGCAGTTACGGGTCAGGAAGCACAGATACGCAGTATTTT. It yields the protein CASSYGSGSTDTQYF.

The chain combines TRBV3-1 (or the pseudogene TRBV3-2) with TRBJ2-3, with 8 bases matching TRBD1. V shed 1 base, J shed 6 bases, and the junction held 9 bases outside the gene matches. Germline V lookup: CDR1 LGHDT, CDR2 YNNKEL (reference sequence). This CDR3 contains 16 residues. CDR3: CASSQGWTGPRDTQYF. The CDR3 DNA sequence: TGTGCCAGCAGCCAAGGATGGACAGGGCCCAGGGATACGCAGTATTTT.

This chain connects TRBV5-6 to TRBJ1-2; D is ambiguous. Trimming pared 7 bases from V and 5 bases from J, leaving 27 bases between. The CDR3 covers 17 residues. Germline CDR1 is SGHDT and CDR2 is YYEEEE. CDR3 DNA sequence: TGTGCCAGCTTTTTATTTCAGACGGGGTCACCTGGGTATGGCTACACCTTC. Amino acids: CASFLFQTGSPGYGYTF.

The rearrangement links TRBV7-6 to TRBJ2-1, with D possibly matching TRBD1 (6 bases). CDR1 is SGHVS and CDR2 is FNYEAQ in the germline V gene. V was trimmed by 5 bases and J by 8 bases, leaving 22 bases between them. The CDR3 totals 16 residues. CDR3 in amino acids: CASSALVGANLDEQFF. CDR3 DNA: TGTGCCAGCAGCGCTCTAGTGGGGGCCAATCTGGATGAGCAGTTCTTC.

The chain links TRBV7-7 to TRBJ2-5, with no clear D. This CDR3 has 15 amino acids. The germline V gene encodes CDR1 SSHAT and CDR2 FNYEAQ (reference sequence). The germline V and J ends were trimmed by 1 base and 5 bases, with 14 bases remaining between them. The DNA of the CDR3 is TGTGCCAGCAGCTTAGTATCAGGCGAGGCGGAGACCCAGTACTTC. The encoded protein is CASSLVSGEAETQYF.

The chain is built from TRBV10-3 and TRBJ1-4; 10 nucleotides align to TRBD1. V gave up 5 bases and J gave up 8 bases; unmatched junction bases: 5. The CDR3 runs 14 residues. Looked up from germline, CDR1 is ENHRY and CDR2 is SYGVKD. This CDR3 reads CAISLTGGREKLFF. CDR3 coding DNA: TGTGCCATCAGTCTGACAGGGGGCAGAGAAAAACTGTTTTTT.

The chain uses TRBV9 and TRBJ2-1; D remains unclear. From germline, CDR1 is SGDLS and CDR2 YYNGEE. Trimming left V 0 bases short and J 2 bases short, with 9 bases between. CDR3 size: 15 residues. The CDR3 bases are TGTGCCAGCAGCGTAGCGGACGTCCCCTACAATGAGCAGTTCTTC. Its translation is CASSVADVPYNEQFF.

This clone was observed once. The V gene is TRBV19, the J gene TRBJ2-2, with TRBD1 as a possible D gene (5 bases). The CDR3 loop spans 13 amino acids. Trimming pared 7 bases from V and 5 bases from J, leaving 11 bases between. From germline, CDR1 is LNHDA and CDR2 SQIVND (reference sequence). The CDR3 loop reads CASKLTGTGELFF. The CDR3 DNA sequence: TGTGCCAGTAAACTTACAGGAACCGGGGAGCTGTTTTTT.

The chain combines TRBV21-1 with TRBJ2-7; no DNA check was done on the table's D call, TRBD1. TRBV21-1 is classified as a pseudogene. This CDR3 is built from 14 residues. This CDR3 reads CASQLGQGIDEQYV. DNA of the CDR3: TGTGCCAGCCAACTTGGACAGGGTATTGACGAGCAGTACGTC.

The chain is built from TRBV2 and TRBJ2-7; 10 bases agree with TRBD2. With V trimmed by 6 bases and J by 4 bases, 9 bases remained unmatched. The CDR3 length is 15 residues. CDR1 is SNHLY and CDR2 is FYNNEI in the germline V gene. The CDR3: CASRYISGGLYEQYF. CDR3 coding DNA: TGTGCCAGCAGATACATTAGCGGGGGGCTGTACGAGCAGTACTTC.

As DNA, the CDR3 is TGTGCCACCAGCAGAAGCGAGGTAGTCACTGAAGCTTTCTTT. It codes for CATSRSEVVTEAFF. The chain employs TRBV15 and TRBJ1-1, with unresolved D. The CDR3 sequence is 14 residues long. Germline CDR1 LNHNV, CDR2 YYDKDF (reference sequence). Deletions cut 2 bases from V and 4 bases from J, with 11 bases between.

The J gene is TRBJ1-2, the V gene TRBV12-3 or TRBV12-4; no clear D. The V gene lost 4 bases and the J gene lost 4 bases, with 10 bases spanning the gap. This CDR3 contains 13 residues. The CDR3 loop is CASSSAGGYGYTF. Written as DNA, the CDR3 is TGTGCCAGCAGTTCAGCGGGTGGCTATGGCTACACCTTC.

This chain joins TRBV20-1 and TRBJ1-2; no clear D gene. With 3 bases removed from V and 6 bases from J, the gap between germline ends came to 8 bases. The CDR3 runs to 11 residues. Germline V gene lookup returns CDR1 DFQATT and CDR2 SNEGSKA (reference sequence). In DNA, the CDR3 is TGCAGTGCTAGTGCCCGGGATGGCTACACCTTC. Its protein is CSASARDGYTF.

V usage is TRBV3-1 (or the pseudogene TRBV3-2) and J usage is TRBJ1-2; D possibly corresponds to TRBD1 (6 bases). Germline V gives CDR1 LGHDT, CDR2 YNNKEL (reference sequence). This CDR3 spans 18 amino acids. V shed 0 bases and J shed 8 bases, with 25 bases lying between them. CDR3 nucleotides: TGTGCCAGCAGCCAAGATCAGTCTAAGGGGGACGGTCCTAGCGGCTACACCTTC. This translates into CASSQDQSKGDGPSGYTF.